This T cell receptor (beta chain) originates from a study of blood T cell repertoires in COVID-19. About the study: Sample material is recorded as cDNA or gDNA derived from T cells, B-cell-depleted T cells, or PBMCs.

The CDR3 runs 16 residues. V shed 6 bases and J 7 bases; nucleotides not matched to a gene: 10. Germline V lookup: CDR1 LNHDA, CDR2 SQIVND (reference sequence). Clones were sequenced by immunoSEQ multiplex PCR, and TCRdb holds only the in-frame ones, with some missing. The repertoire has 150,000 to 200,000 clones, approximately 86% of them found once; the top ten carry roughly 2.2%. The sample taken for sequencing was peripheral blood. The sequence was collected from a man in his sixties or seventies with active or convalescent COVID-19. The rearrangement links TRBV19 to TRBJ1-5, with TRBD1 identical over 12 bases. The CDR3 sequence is CASRTPGQGAGQPQHF. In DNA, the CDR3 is TGTGCCAGTAGGACGCCGGGACAGGGGGCCGGACAGCCCCAGCATTTT.